A single sample is the source of the 5 T cell receptor beta chains below, sequenced in a study of T cells in Graves' hyperthyroidism and ophthalmopathy. It was RNA transcripts that yielded the amplified TCR beta CDR3 regions. Using the HTBI primer set, a first-round RT-PCR was run on the TCR CDR3. TCRdb used MiXCR to reprocess the multiplex PCR reads, holding one entry per CDR3 protein. The top ten hold 15% to 18% of the sample, which has about 690,000 distinct CDR3 sequences, approximately 15% seen once. Sequenced sample: blood. These receptors were collected from a man over 45 with Graves' hyperthyroidism.

This clonotype was recorded many times. The chain carries TRBV27 and TRBJ2-1; 13 nucleotides line up with TRBD2. V lost 4 bases to trimming and J lost 3 bases; unmatched junction nucleotides: 15. The CDR3 covers 20 residues. Germline values: CDR1 MNHEY, CDR2 SMNVEV (reference sequence). The CDR3, as DNA: TGTGCCAGCAGTTCTTATTCGAGATCACTAGCGGGAGGGCACTACAATGAGCAGTTCTTC. Protein product: CASSSYSRSLAGGHYNEQFF.

At least ten counts were recorded for this clonotype. The chain uses TRBV5-5 and TRBJ2-7; a possible D gene is TRBD1 (6 bases). The CDR3 sequence is 12 residues long. The germline CDR1 and CDR2 sequences are SGHKS and YYEKEE (reference sequence). With 4 bases removed from V and 5 bases from J, the gap between germline ends came to 10 bases. The CDR3 DNA reads TGTGCCAGCAGCATAACAGGGCACGAGCAGTACTTC. Encoded protein: CASSITGHEQYF.

This clonotype was seen repeatedly, ten times or more. The chain employs TRBV29-1 and TRBJ2-3; D is ambiguous. The V gene's germline CDR1 is SQVTM and CDR2 ANQGSEA. The V end lost 4 bases, the J end lost 1 base, and 6 bases lay between the germline ends. The CDR3 is 12 residues long. The CDR3 DNA is TGCAGCGTTGGGGGTGGCACAGATACGCAGTATTTT. Protein: CSVGGGTDTQYF.

V is TRBV15 and J is TRBJ2-3; 10 positions match TRBD2. Losses at the gene ends were 7 bases for V and 3 bases for J; bases not matched to a gene: 10. CDR1 and CDR2 (germline): LNHNV, YYDKDF (reference sequence). The CDR3 extends over 16 amino acids. CDR3 loop: CATTIPSGRSTDTQYF. In DNA form, the CDR3 reads TGTGCCACCACCATACCTAGCGGGAGAAGTACAGATACGCAGTATTTT.

The sample holds a few counts of this clonotype. The chain couples TRBV9 to TRBJ2-1; 11 bases fit TRBD2. The V gene end was trimmed by 0 bases and the J gene end by 4 bases; junction bases not matched to a gene: 6. Germline loops: CDR1 SGDLS, CDR2 YYNGEE. The CDR3 consists of 17 residues. CDR3 region: CASSVAGSGRGYNEQFF. CDR3 DNA: TGTGCCAGCAGCGTAGCGGGTAGCGGGAGGGGTTACAATGAGCAGTTCTTC.